This T cell receptor (beta chain) was profiled in a study of CD8+ T cells in alopecia areata. Sorted out of PBMCs were CD4+ T cells and CD8+ T cells. Germline V gene data show CDR1 as SQVTM and CDR2 as ANQGSEA. The CDR3 is 10 residues long. The V and J ends lost 5 bases and 2 bases respectively, with 3 bases between them. Following extraction, RNA underwent reverse transcription to cDNA, which served as the sequencing template. Assay: immunoSEQ multiplex PCR; the TCRdb copy retains only in-frame clones and omits some. This table has about 110,000 clones, under 60% appearing once. Study conclusions and caveats: For lesional scalp, especially alopecia totalis/universalis, clonality was higher than in normal scalp.

This clone was observed a few times. The antigen is undetermined. Sequencing was done on a sample of NKG2D-low CD8+ T cells sorted from blood. The V call is TRBV29-1, the J call TRBJ1-1; no firm D call. This TCR came from a human donor with alopecia areata. The CDR3 DNA follows: TGCAGCGTTTTCAACACTGAAGCTTTCTTT. This gives the protein CSVFNTEAFF.